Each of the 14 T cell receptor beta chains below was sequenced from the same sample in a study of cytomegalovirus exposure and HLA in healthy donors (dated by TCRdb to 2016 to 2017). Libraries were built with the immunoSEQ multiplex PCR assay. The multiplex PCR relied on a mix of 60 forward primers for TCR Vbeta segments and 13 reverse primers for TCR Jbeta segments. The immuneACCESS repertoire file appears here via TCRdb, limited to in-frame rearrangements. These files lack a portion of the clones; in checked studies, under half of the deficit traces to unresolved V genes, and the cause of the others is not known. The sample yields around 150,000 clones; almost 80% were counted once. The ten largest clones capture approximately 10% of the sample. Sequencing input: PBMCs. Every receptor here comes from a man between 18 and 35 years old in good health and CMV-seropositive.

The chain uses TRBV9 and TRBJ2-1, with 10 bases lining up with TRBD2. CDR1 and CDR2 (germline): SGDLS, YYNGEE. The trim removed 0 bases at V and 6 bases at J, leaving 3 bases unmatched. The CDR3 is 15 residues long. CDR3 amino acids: CASSVATSGANEQFF. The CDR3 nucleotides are TGTGCCAGCAGCGTAGCTACTAGCGGGGCCAATGAGCAGTTCTTC.

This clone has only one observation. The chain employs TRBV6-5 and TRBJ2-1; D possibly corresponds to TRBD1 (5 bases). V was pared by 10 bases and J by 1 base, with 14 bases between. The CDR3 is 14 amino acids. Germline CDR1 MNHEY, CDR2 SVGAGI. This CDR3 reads CATCRRASYNEQFF. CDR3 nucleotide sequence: TGTGCCACCTGTCGCAGGGCGTCCTACAATGAGCAGTTCTTC.

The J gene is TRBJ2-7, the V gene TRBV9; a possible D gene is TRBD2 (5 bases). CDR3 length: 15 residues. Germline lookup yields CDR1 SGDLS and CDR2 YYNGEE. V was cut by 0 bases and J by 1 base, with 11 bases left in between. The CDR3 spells CASSVDGLTSYEQYF. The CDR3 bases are TGTGCCAGCAGCGTAGACGGACTTACTTCCTACGAGCAGTACTTC.

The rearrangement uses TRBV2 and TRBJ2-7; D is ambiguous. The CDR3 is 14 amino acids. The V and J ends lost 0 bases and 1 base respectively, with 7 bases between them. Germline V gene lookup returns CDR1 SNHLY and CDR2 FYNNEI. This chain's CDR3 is CASSEAPESYEQYF. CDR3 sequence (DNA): TGTGCCAGCAGTGAAGCACCAGAATCCTACGAGCAGTACTTC.

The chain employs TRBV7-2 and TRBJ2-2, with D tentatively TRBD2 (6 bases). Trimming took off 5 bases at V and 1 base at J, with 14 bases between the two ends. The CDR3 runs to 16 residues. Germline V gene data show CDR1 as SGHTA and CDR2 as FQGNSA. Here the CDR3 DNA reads TGTGCCAGCAGCCTTTTTGTGGGAGGGAACACCGGGGAGCTGTTTTTT. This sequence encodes CASSLFVGGNTGELFF.

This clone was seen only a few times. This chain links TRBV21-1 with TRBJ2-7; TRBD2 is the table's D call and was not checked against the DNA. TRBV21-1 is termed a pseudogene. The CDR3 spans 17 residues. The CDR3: CASSKPLAGGPVYEQYF. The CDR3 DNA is TGTGCCAGCAGCAAACCGCTAGCGGGAGGGCCGGTGTACGAGCAGTACTTC.

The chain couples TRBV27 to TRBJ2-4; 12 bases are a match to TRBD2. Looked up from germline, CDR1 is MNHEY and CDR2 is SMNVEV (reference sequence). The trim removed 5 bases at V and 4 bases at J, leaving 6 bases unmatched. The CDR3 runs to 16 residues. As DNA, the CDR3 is TGTGCCAGCAGTCCTCTAGCGGGAGGGCCAAAAAACATTCAGTACTTC. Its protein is CASSPLAGGPKNIQYF.

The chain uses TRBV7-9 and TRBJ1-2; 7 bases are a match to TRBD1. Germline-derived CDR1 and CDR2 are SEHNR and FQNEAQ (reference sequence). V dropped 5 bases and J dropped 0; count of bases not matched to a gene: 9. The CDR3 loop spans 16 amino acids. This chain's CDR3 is CASSDTPGGPNYGYTF. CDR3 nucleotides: TGTGCCAGCAGCGACACCCCAGGGGGGCCTAACTATGGCTACACCTTC. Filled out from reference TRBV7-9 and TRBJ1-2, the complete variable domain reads DTGVSQNPRHKITKRGQNVTFRCDPISEHNRLYWYRQTLGQGPEFLTYFQNEAQLEKSRLLSDRFSAERPKGSFSTLEIQRTEQGDSAMYLCASSDTPGGPNYGYTFGSGTRLTVV.

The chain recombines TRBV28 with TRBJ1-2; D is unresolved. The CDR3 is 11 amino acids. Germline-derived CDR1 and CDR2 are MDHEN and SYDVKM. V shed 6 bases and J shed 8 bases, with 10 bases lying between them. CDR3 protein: CASSSSEGYTF. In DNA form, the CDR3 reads TGTGCCAGCAGCTCCTCGGAGGGCTACACCTTC.

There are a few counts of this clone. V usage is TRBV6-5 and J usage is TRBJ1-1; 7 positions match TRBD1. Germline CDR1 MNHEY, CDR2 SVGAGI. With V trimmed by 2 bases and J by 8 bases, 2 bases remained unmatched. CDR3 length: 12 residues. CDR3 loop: CASSYMGQEAFF. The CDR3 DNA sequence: TGTGCCAGCAGTTACATGGGACAGGAAGCTTTCTTT.

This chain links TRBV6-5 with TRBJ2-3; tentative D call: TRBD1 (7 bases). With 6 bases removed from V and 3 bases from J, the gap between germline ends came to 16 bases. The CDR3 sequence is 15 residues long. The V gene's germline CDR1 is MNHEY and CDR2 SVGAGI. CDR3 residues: CASREGQRRTDTQYF. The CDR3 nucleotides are TGTGCCAGCAGGGAGGGACAGCGCCGAACAGATACGCAGTATTTT.

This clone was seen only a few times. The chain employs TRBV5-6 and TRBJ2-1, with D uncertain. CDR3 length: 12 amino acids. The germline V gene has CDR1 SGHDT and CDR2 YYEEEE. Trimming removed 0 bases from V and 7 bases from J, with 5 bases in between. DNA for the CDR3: TGTGCCAGCAGCTTGGGGAGTAATGAGCAGTTCTTC. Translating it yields CASSLGSNEQFF. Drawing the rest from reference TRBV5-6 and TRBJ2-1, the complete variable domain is DAGVTQSPTHLIKTRGQQVTLRCSPKSGHDTVSWYQQALGQGPQFIFQYYEEEERQRGNFPDRFSGHQFPNYSSELNVNALLLGDSALYLCASSLGSNEQFFGPGTRLTVL.

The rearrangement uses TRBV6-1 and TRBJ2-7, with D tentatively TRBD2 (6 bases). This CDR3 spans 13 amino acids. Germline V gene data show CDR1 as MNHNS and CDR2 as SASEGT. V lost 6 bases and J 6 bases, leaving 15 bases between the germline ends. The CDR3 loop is CASSSPGGREQYF. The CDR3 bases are TGTGCCAGCAGCTCCCCCGGGGGACGCGAGCAGTACTTC.

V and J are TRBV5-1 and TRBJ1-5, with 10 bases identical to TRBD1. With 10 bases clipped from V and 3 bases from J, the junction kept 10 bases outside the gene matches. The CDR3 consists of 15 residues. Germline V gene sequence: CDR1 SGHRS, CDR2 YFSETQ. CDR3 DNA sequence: TGCGCCTGCCCCCCCGGGACAGGGGACAATCAGCCCCAGCATTTT. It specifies CACPPGTGDNQPQHF.